Listed below are T cell receptor beta chains from one sample, sequenced in a study of control samples from healthy donors and cancer patients. Method: immunoSEQ multiplex PCR; TCRdb's copy keeps in-frame clones and lacks some. The data contain 100,000 to 150,000 clones, about 88% of them singletons. The sample consisted of blood. Every receptor here comes from a middle-aged man in good health. Both conserved end residues are part of each CDR3.

14	TRBV5-1	TRBJ2-7	CASSSAGTSGGEYF
15	TRBV4-1	TRBJ2-3	CASSFRTPGTDTQYF
14	TRBV28	TRBJ1-5	CASNLGVSNQPQHF
15	TRBV7-8	TRBJ2-7	CASSLSVGTTYEQYF
14	TRBV7-9	TRBJ1-2	CATRGPGGGGGYTF
18	TRBV4-1	TRBJ2-1	CASSQDALAPGPYNEQFF
16	TRBV9	TRBJ2-3	CASSVVGQGSTDTQYF
14	TRBV6-6	TRBJ2-7	CASSYRGLSYEQYF
15	TRBV19	TRBJ1-2	CASRVDGLTNYGYTF
14	TRBV29-1	TRBJ2-3	CSSRDRSSTDTQYF
14	TRBV11-2	TRBJ2-7	CASSRDRAIPEQYF
13	TRBV28	TRBJ1-6	CANLGQDNSPLHF
16	TRBV2	TRBJ1-2	CASSAPGTSEFVGYTF
14	TRBV5-4	TRBJ2-7	CASSLGDRPYEQYF
16	TRBV11-2	TRBJ2-3	CASSRVAGGPTDTQYF
13	TRBV12-3/TRBV12-4	TRBJ2-1	CASSGRWGYEQFF
14	TRBV5-4	TRBJ2-5	CASSLVGAQETQYF